The entry that follows covers one TCR beta chain sequence. This table comes from immunoSEQ multiplex PCR, and its TCRdb copy is limited to in-frame clones, with some not included. The sample has thousands of clones; roughly 90% are singletons. Documented time point: cycle 4 day 1 (C4D1), after six to seven weeks of nivolumab. Each patient experienced a relapse that followed autologous stem cell transplantation, and brentuximab vedotin exposure varied. The source of the sample is a study of PD-1 blockade in classical Hodgkin lymphoma. Specimen: peripheral blood mononuclear cells (PBMCs), collected before the fourth cycle of nivolumab. The TCR originated in a human donor with classical Hodgkin lymphoma.

CDR3 sequence (DNA): TGTGCCAGCAGCTATGATACCTTAGAGCGGGGAGGCCACGAGCAGTACGTC. It specifies CASSYDTLERGGHEQYV. The chain joins TRBV5-4 to TRBJ2-7, with 7 bases fitting TRBD2. The V and J ends lost 3 bases and 5 bases, in that order; junction bases with no gene match: 17. This CDR3 has 17 amino acids. CDR1 is SGHNT and CDR2 is YYREEE in the germline V gene (reference sequence).